Sequencing of this T cell receptor (beta chain) was carried out in a study of blood T cell repertoires in COVID-19. Looking at the study overall: Nucleic acid was either cDNA or gDNA, and it came from T cells, B-cell-depleted T cells, or PBMCs.

Losses at the gene ends were 0 bases for V and 4 bases for J; bases not matched to a gene: 3. From germline, CDR1 is LNHNV and CDR2 YYDKDF (reference sequence). The CDR3 is made up of 16 amino acids. A few counts support this clone. Clones were sequenced by immunoSEQ multiplex PCR, and TCRdb holds only the in-frame ones, with some missing. The sample includes 130,000 to 150,000 clones, approximately 82% of them seen just once. The sample comprised peripheral blood. The rearrangement links TRBV15 to TRBJ2-1; 10 bases agree with TRBD2. The TCR sequence derives from a man between 60 and 75 years old with active or convalescent COVID-19. CDR3 DNA sequence: TGTGCCACCAGCAGAGATAGCGGGAGGACGTACAATGAGCAGTTCTTC. This codes for CATSRDSGRTYNEQFF.